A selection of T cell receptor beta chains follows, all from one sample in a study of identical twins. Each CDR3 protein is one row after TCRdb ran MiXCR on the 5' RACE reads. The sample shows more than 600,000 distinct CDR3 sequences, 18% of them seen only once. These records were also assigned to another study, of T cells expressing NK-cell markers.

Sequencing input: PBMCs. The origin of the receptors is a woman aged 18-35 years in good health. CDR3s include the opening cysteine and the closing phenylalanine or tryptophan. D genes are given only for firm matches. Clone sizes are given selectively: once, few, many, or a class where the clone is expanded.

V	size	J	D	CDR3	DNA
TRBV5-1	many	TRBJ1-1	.	CASSLQTNTEAFF	TGCGCCAGCAGCTTACAGACGAACACTGAAGCTTTCTTT
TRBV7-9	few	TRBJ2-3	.	CASSSLPLVGTDTQYF	TGTGCCAGCAGCTCCCTCCCCCTCGTCGGCACAGATACGCAGTATTTT
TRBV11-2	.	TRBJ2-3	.	CASRSQGSDTQYF	TGTGCCAGCAGGAGTCAGGGGAGCGATACGCAGTATTTT
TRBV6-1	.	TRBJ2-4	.	CASSKTGLIKNIQYF	TGTGCCAGCAGTAAGACAGGTTTAATCAAAAACATTCAGTACTTC
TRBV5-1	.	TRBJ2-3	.	CASSYFEGGLTDTQYF	TGCGCCAGCAGCTACTTCGAGGGGGGACTCACAGATACGCAGTATTTT
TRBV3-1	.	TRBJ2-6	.	CASSQPKGANVLTF	TGTGCCAGCAGCCAGCCGAAGGGGGCCAACGTCCTGACTTTC
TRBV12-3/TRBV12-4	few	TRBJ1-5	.	CASSLARRAPQHF	TGTGCCAGCAGTTTAGCGAGGAGAGCGCCCCAGCATTTT
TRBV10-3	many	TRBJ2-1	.	CAISESNSRSYNEQFF	TGTGCCATCAGTGAGTCGAACAGCCGCTCCTACAATGAGCAGTTCTTC
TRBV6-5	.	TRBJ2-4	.	CATLSDKNIQYF	TGTGCCACCCTTAGTGACAAAAACATTCAGTACTTC
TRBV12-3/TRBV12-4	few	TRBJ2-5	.	CASSLREEETQYF	TGTGCCAGCAGTTTGAGAGAAGAAGAGACCCAGTACTTC
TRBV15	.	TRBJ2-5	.	CATSRVAEETQYF	TGTGCCACCAGCAGAGTGGCGGAGGAGACCCAGTACTTC
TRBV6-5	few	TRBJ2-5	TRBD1	CASRYTGGETQYF	TGTGCCAGCAGATATACAGGGGGGGAGACCCAGTACTTC
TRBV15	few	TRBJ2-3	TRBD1	CATSRETGGRGTDTQYF	TGTGCCACCAGCAGAGAGACAGGGGGTCGAGGTACAGATACGCAGTATTTT
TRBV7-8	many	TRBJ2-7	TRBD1	CASSSITGGSF	TGTGCCAGCAGCTCCATCACAGGGGGCTCGTTC
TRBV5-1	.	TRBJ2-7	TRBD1	CASSQVSAGTEAYEQYF	TGCGCCAGCAGCCAAGTTTCGGCTGGGACAGAAGCCTACGAGCAGTACTTC
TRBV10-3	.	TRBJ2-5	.	CAISEPAAETQYF	TGTGCCATCAGTGAGCCCGCCGCCGAGACCCAGTACTTC
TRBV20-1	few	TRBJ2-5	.	CSARVYGARQETQYF	TGCAGTGCTAGAGTTTACGGGGCGCGGCAAGAGACCCAGTACTTC
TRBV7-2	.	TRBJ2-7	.	CASSFSGARGPYEQYF	TGTGCCAGCAGCTTTAGTGGCGCAAGGGGCCCCTACGAGCAGTACTTC
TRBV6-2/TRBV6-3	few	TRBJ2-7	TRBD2	CASRVAGGHEQYF	TGTGCCAGCAGAGTAGCGGGAGGCCACGAGCAGTACTTC
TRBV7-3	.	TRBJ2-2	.	CASSYGGSRAGELFF	TGTGCCAGCAGCTATGGAGGGAGTCGGGCCGGGGAGCTGTTTTTT
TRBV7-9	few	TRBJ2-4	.	CASSLVPQNIQYF	TGTGCCAGCAGCTTAGTCCCCCAAAACATTCAGTACTTC
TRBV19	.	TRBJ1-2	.	CASSGGIYGYTF	TGTGCCAGTAGTGGCGGGATCTATGGCTACACCTTC
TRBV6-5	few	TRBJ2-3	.	CASSYYSVTSTDTQYF	TGTGCCAGCAGTTACTATTCCGTCACTAGCACAGATACGCAGTATTTT
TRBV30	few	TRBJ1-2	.	CAWSGQPNYGYTF	TGTGCCTGGAGTGGTCAGCCAAACTATGGCTACACCTTC
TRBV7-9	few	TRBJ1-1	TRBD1	CASASSGGGEAFF	TGTGCCAGCGCGAGTTCAGGGGGAGGCGAAGCTTTCTTT
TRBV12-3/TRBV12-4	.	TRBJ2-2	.	CASSSQGRFTGELFF	TGTGCCAGCAGTTCACAGGGAAGGTTTACCGGGGAGCTGTTTTTT
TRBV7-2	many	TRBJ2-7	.	CASSLAFGEQYF	TGTGCCAGCAGCTTGGCCTTTGGCGAGCAGTACTTC
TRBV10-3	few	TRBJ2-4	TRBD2	CAISESPSGGNIQYF	TGTGCCATCAGTGAGTCTCCTAGCGGGGGAAACATTCAGTACTTC